A single sample gave rise to the 5 T cell receptor beta chains below, sequenced in a study of T-cell reconstitution after alpha-beta-depleted transplantation in children. Library preparation (for TCRbeta) was performed with unique molecular identifiers. MiXCR, run by TCRdb on the PCR reads, gives a single entry per CDR3 protein. This sample yields a few hundred thousand distinct CDR3 sequences, of which about 23% are seen a single time; over 2.5% belongs to the top ten. This sample comprised PBMCs, obtained before TCRalphabeta/CD19-depleted stem cell transplant. The source is a girl aged 2-10 years with Fanconi anemia, due to receive a stem cell transplant.

This clonotype has more than one count but fewer than ten. V usage is TRBV5-1 and J usage is TRBJ2-5; weak D call: TRBD1 (7 bases). Trimming removed 6 bases at V and 2 bases at J, with 11 bases between. The V gene's germline CDR1 is SGHRS and CDR2 YFSETQ. The CDR3 spans 13 residues. CDR3 protein: CASTGGKQETQYF. CDR3 sequence (DNA): TGCGCCAGCACAGGGGGGAAACAAGAGACCCAGTACTTC.

This clonotype was seen a few times. The J gene is TRBJ2-1, the V gene TRBV27, with unresolved D. Trimming took 4 bases from V and 6 from J, leaving 7 bases between them. The CDR3 length is 12 residues. In germline, CDR1 is MNHEY, CDR2 SMNVEV (reference sequence). The CDR3 DNA sequence: TGTGCCAGCAGTTCTGGGTTCAATGAGCAGTTCTTC. Translating it yields CASSSGFNEQFF.

This clonotype was recorded many times. The J gene is TRBJ2-7, the V gene TRBV20-1; TRBD2 agrees at 9 bases. J lost 2 bases, V lost 6 bases, and 5 bases had no gene match. Germline CDR1 is DFQATT and CDR2 is SNEGSKA (reference sequence). CDR3 length: 13 residues. The CDR3 is CSAPTSGPYEQYF. CDR3 coding DNA: TGCAGTGCGCCGACTAGCGGACCCTACGAGCAGTACTTC.

In its sample, this clonotype was seen a few times. Written as DNA, the CDR3 is TGCGCCAGCAGCCAAGCGGGGGGTTTCGACGAGCAGTACTTC. It is translated as CASSQAGGFDEQYF. V gene TRBV4-1 combines with J gene TRBJ2-7; TRBD2 matches at 7 bases. J lost 5 bases, V lost 1 base, and 5 bases had no gene match. This CDR3 has 14 residues. Germline CDR1 MGHRA, CDR2 YSYEKL.

This clonotype occurred many times. The chain has TRBV12-3 or TRBV12-4 and TRBJ2-5; D unclear. With 3 bases removed from V and 4 bases from J, the gap between germline ends came to 15 bases. The CDR3 has 15 residues. CDR3 in amino acids: CASSFSDFRTETQYF. CDR3 nucleotides: TGTGCCAGCAGTTTTTCAGACTTTAGAACAGAGACCCAGTACTTC.